The T cell receptor (beta chain) under discussion was sequenced for a study of human CD8 memory T cell subsets. Study-wide results and limits: Whereas effector memory cells differed, stem-like memory and precursor exhausted T cells had comparably high diversity. The T cell repertoires of the stem-like memory and precursor exhausted subsets exhibited minimal overlap with one another.

Germline values: CDR1 DFQATT, CDR2 SNEGSKA (reference sequence). The CDR3 has 14 amino acids. Of note for this clonotype: The antigen remains undetermined.

It was UMI-labeled 5' RACE by which the TCR beta libraries were made. TCRdb re-called the 5' RACE reads; every CDR3 protein appears as one record, without DNA. This sample contains 4,000 to 6,000 distinct CDR3 sequences. The sequence derives from a human donor in good health. Sequencing input: CD8+ T cells from PBMCs. The rearrangement uses TRBV20-1 and TRBJ2-7; TCRdb lists TRBD1, though no DNA is available to test this call. This chain's CDR3 is CSARGRDTLYEQYF.